Each of the 30 T cell receptor beta chains below was sequenced from the same sample in a study of T-cell memory formation after mild COVID-19. TCRdb ran MiXCR on the 5' RACE reads and lists one entry per CDR3 protein. Found here are hundreds of thousands of distinct CDR3 sequences, 15% to 20% of them singletons; the top ten hold around 9.2%. Sequencing was done on a sample of PBMCs or a T cell subset sorted from them (not recorded which). The receptors shown here come from an adult woman who had mild COVID-19 (a few samples of this study predate the infection). Cell type and time point are not known.

V and J are TRBV24-1 and TRBJ2-7; D not certain. The CDR3 loop spans 11 amino acids. Germline CDR1 is KGHDR and CDR2 is SFDVKD. V was shortened by 3 bases and J by 2 bases, with 1 base between the two germline ends. The CDR3 DNA is TGTGCCACCAGTGATACCTACGAGCAGTACTTC. Amino acid sequence: CATSDTYEQYF.

This clonotype was seen repeatedly, ten times or more. Here the CDR3 DNA reads TGTGCCAGCAGTTCACCCGGACAGGGGGCGGGCTACGAGCAGTACTTC. Amino acid sequence: CASSSPGQGAGYEQYF. The rearrangement links TRBV28 to TRBJ2-7; 11 nucleotides line up with TRBD1. V lost 4 bases, J lost 3 bases, and 8 bases stayed unmatched. The CDR3 totals 16 residues. Germline CDR1 and CDR2: MDHEN and SYDVKM.

This chain joins TRBV24-1 and TRBJ2-3, with D unclear. Germline CDR1 KGHDR, CDR2 SFDVKD. Trimming cost V 7 bases and J 3 bases, with 13 bases left between them. CDR3 length: 14 residues. CDR3 residues: CATSAGNPTDTQYF. In nucleotides, the CDR3 is TGTGCCACCAGCGCAGGTAATCCTACAGATACGCAGTATTTT.

This clonotype was found a few times. This rearrangement joins TRBV18 to TRBJ2-7; the D is unclear. CDR3 size: 12 residues. Germline loops: CDR1 KGHSH, CDR2 LQKENI. V lost 3 bases and J lost 7, with 10 bases in between. The CDR3 loop is CASSPTLLEQYF. The CDR3 region has the DNA TGTGCCAGCTCACCCACCCTCCTGGAGCAGTACTTC.

This clonotype was counted between two and nine times. V and J are TRBV3-1 and TRBJ1-1; D not resolved. V lost 1 base and J lost 0, with 6 bases in between. The CDR3 extends over 14 amino acids. Looked up from germline, CDR1 is LGHDT and CDR2 is YNNKEL (reference sequence). Written as DNA, the CDR3 is TGTGCCAGCAGCCAAGCATCTCTGAACACTGAAGCTTTCTTT. This sequence encodes CASSQASLNTEAFF.

V and J are TRBV27 and TRBJ2-5; D is tentatively TRBD1 or TRBD2 (5 bases each). Germline-derived CDR1 and CDR2 are MNHEY and SMNVEV (reference sequence). V was trimmed by 5 bases and J by 2 bases, leaving 15 bases between them. The CDR3 length is 15 residues. In nucleotides, the CDR3 is TGTGCCAGCAGTAACCGGGACGTCAGACAAGAGACCCAGTACTTC. It translates to CASSNRDVRQETQYF.

This chain connects TRBV18 to TRBJ2-7; D is uncertain. CDR3 length equals 13 residues. The germline CDR1 and CDR2 sequences are KGHSH and LQKENI. V lost 2 bases to trimming and J lost 5 bases, with 10 bases between them. CDR3 sequence: CASSPLGFNEQYF. In DNA, the CDR3 is TGTGCCAGCTCACCATTGGGTTTCAACGAGCAGTACTTC.

A few counts support this clonotype. This chain links TRBV6-5 with TRBJ1-1, with TRBD1 matching 9 bases. Germline V gives CDR1 MNHEY, CDR2 SVGAGI. With V trimmed by 7 bases and J by 3 bases, 6 bases remained unmatched. The length of the CDR3 is 14 residues. The CDR3 loop is CASIMTGGDTEAFF. The CDR3 coding sequence is TGTGCCAGCATTATGACAGGGGGGGACACTGAAGCTTTCTTT.

The table lists this clonotype with a few counts. The chain uses TRBV4-1 and TRBJ1-5; D is perhaps TRBD1 (6 bases). CDR1 and CDR2 (germline): MGHRA, YSYEKL. Trimming removed 2 bases from V and 6 bases from J, with 14 bases in between. This CDR3 spans 15 amino acids. The CDR3 loop is CASSQWKGVAQPQHF. CDR3 nucleotides: TGCGCCAGCAGCCAATGGAAGGGGGTGGCTCAGCCCCAGCATTTT.

This clonotype has more than one count but fewer than ten. The CDR3 bases are TGTGCCAGCAGTTTGTCGGGCGCAACCGGAAACACCATATATTTT. Translating it yields CASSLSGATGNTIYF. The chain is built from TRBV27 and TRBJ1-3; D gene uncertain. The CDR3 loop spans 15 amino acids. Germline V gene sequence: CDR1 MNHEY, CDR2 SMNVEV (reference sequence). V shed 3 bases and J shed 4 bases, with 13 bases lying between them.

V gene TRBV29-1 combines with J gene TRBJ2-7; no clear D. Between the trimmed V and J ends, which lost 3 bases and 5 bases, there was a span of 5 bases. Germline CDR1 is SQVTM and CDR2 is ANQGSEA. The CDR3 contains 10 residues. The CDR3 sequence: CSVEIDEQYF. CDR3 DNA: TGCAGCGTTGAGATAGACGAGCAGTACTTC.

In DNA form, the CDR3 reads TGTGCCAGCAGCTTTACAAAGGAGCAGTTCTTC. Translating it yields CASSFTKEQFF. This chain uses TRBV5-5 with TRBJ2-1, with unresolved D. CDR1 and CDR2 (germline): SGHKS, YYEKEE (reference sequence). This CDR3 spans 11 amino acids. Trimming cost V 2 bases and J 10 bases, with 7 bases left between them.

This clonotype was observed a handful of times. V gene TRBV4-1 combines with J gene TRBJ1-5; D is perhaps TRBD1 (5 bases). Germline CDR1 and CDR2: MGHRA and YSYEKL. This CDR3 has 14 residues. Trimming pared 1 base from V and 7 bases from J, leaving 11 bases between. Here the CDR3 DNA reads TGCGCCAGCAGCCAAGGGGTGGGGGTGCAGCCCCAGCATTTT. It specifies CASSQGVGVQPQHF.

The chain couples TRBV4-3 to TRBJ2-3, with 8 bases matching TRBD2. Germline V lookup: CDR1 LGHNA, CDR2 YSLEER. The V segment lost 2 bases and the J segment 0 bases; nucleotides outside the gene matches: 7. This CDR3 is 17 amino acids long. CDR3 DNA sequence: TGCGCCAGCAGCCAATCGGGGGGGACTGCTAGCACAGATACGCAGTATTTT. This codes for CASSQSGGTASTDTQYF.

The rearrangement links TRBV9 to TRBJ2-7, with 15 bases matching TRBD2. The CDR3 is made up of 17 amino acids. V lost 0 bases to trimming and J lost 1 base; unmatched junction nucleotides: 2. Germline V gives CDR1 SGDLS, CDR2 YYNGEE. CDR3 loop: CASSVAGLAGGSYEQYF. For the CDR3, the DNA is TGTGCCAGCAGCGTAGCCGGACTAGCGGGAGGGTCCTACGAGCAGTACTTC.

This clonotype was detected a few times. This chain connects TRBV5-1 to TRBJ1-2; 9 nucleotides align to TRBD1. Germline loops: CDR1 SGHRS, CDR2 YFSETQ. The junction had 7 bases not matched to a gene; V was cut back by 6 bases and J by 4 bases. This CDR3 is built from 14 residues. The CDR3 bases are TGCGCCAGCAACTCCGGGACAGGGCTCTATGGCTACACCTTC. It translates to CASNSGTGLYGYTF. Complete variable domain (other parts from reference TRBV5-1 and TRBJ1-2): KAGVTQTPRYLIKTRGQQVTLSCSPISGHRSVSWYQQTPGQGLQFLFEYFSETQRNKGNFPGRFSGRQFSNSRSEMNVSTLELGDSALYLCASNSGTGLYGYTFGSGTRLTVV.

This clonotype was observed a handful of times. V gene TRBV7-2 combines with J gene TRBJ2-3; the D gene is possibly TRBD2 (5 bases). The length of the CDR3 is 14 residues. The V gene lost 6 bases and the J gene lost 6 bases, with 16 bases spanning the gap. Germline CDR1 reads SGHTA; CDR2 reads FQGNSA. CDR3 DNA sequence: TGTGCCAGCAGGTTTCGGAGGCGGTCGGATACGCAGTATTTT. As protein: CASRFRRRSDTQYF. The full variable domain, rest sourced from reference TRBV7-2 and TRBJ2-3, is GAGVSQSPSNKVTEKGKDVELRCDPISGHTALYWYRQSLGQGLEFLIYFQGNSAPDKSGLPSDRFSAERTGGSVSTLTIQRTQQEDSAVYLCASRFRRRSDTQYFGPGTRLTVL.

The rearrangement uses TRBV5-1 and TRBJ1-2; 10 bases agree with TRBD1. V trimming: 1 base; J trimming: 4 bases; junction bases outside the gene matches: 4. Per the germline V gene, CDR1 is SGHRS and CDR2 is YFSETQ. The CDR3 has 15 amino acids. The CDR3 DNA reads as TGCGCCAGCAGCTTGACGACAGGGGGCTTCTATGGCTACACCTTC. This encodes CASSLTTGGFYGYTF.

The chain has TRBV29-1 and TRBJ1-4; 8 positions agree with TRBD1. Trimming removed 5 bases from V and 7 bases from J; junction bases left unmatched: 3. Looked up from germline, CDR1 is SQVTM and CDR2 is ANQGSEA. This CDR3 is 12 amino acids long. Here the CDR3 DNA reads TGCAGCGTTCTCGGGACAGGTGAAAAACTGTTTTTT. This codes for CSVLGTGEKLFF.

In this sample, this clonotype turned up many times. V and J are TRBV7-6 and TRBJ1-4, with D unresolved. V lost 3 bases and J lost 8, with 10 bases in between. The CDR3 covers 13 residues. Germline CDR1 reads SGHVS; CDR2 reads FNYEAQ. Written as DNA, the CDR3 is TGTGCCAGCAGCTTGAGGGTGCAAGAAAAACTGTTTTTT. Translated: CASSLRVQEKLFF.

This chain joins TRBV25-1 and TRBJ2-1; TRBD2 matches at 16 bases. The CDR3 has 16 amino acids. Per the germline V gene, CDR1 is MGHDK and CDR2 is SYGVNS. V dropped 4 bases and J dropped 8; count of bases not matched to a gene: 5. The DNA of the CDR3 is TGTGCCAGCAGTGCCCCGGGACTAGCGGGGGGGGATGAGCAGTTCTTC. Its translation is CASSAPGLAGGDEQFF.

This rearrangement joins TRBV9 to TRBJ2-2; D may correspond to TRBD1 or TRBD2 (5 bases each). Germline CDR1 and CDR2: SGDLS and YYNGEE. The ends were cut back, 0 bases at V and 8 bases at J, with 11 bases in the middle. This CDR3 is built from 14 residues. For the CDR3, the DNA is TGTGCCAGCAGCGTAGGAGGGGAGTCGGGGGAGCTGTTTTTT. Translated: CASSVGGESGELFF.

Only a few counts were recorded for this clonotype. V is TRBV6-4 and J is TRBJ1-4, with 8 bases identical to TRBD1. Losses at the gene ends were 5 bases for V and 7 bases for J; bases not matched to a gene: 12. This CDR3 has 16 residues. Germline CDR1 is MRHNA and CDR2 is SNTAGT. In nucleotides, the CDR3 is TGTGCCAGCAGTACGCCCAGGACAGGGCTTGTTGAAAAACTGTTTTTT. Residues: CASSTPRTGLVEKLFF.

There are a few counts of this clonotype. This CDR3 reads CATSDLSYPDTQYF. The CDR3, as DNA: TGTGCCACCAGTGATTTGTCCTACCCAGATACGCAGTATTTT. The V gene is TRBV24-1, the J gene TRBJ2-3; unclear D gene. V lost 0 bases, J lost 4 bases, and 7 bases lay in between. CDR1 and CDR2 (germline): KGHDR, SFDVKD. The CDR3 length is 14 residues.

This clonotype was found a few times. V gene TRBV21-1 combines with J gene TRBJ1-1; TRBD1 reflects the table's D call only, with no check against the DNA. TRBV21-1 is a recognized pseudogene. This CDR3 comprises 16 residues. CDR3 sequence (DNA): TGTGCCAGCAGCAAGACGAGACAGGGGGCCTACACTGAAGCTTTCTTT. Translation gives CASSKTRQGAYTEAFF.

The gene calls are TRBV3-1 and TRBJ1-5, with D hard to call. This CDR3 contains 13 residues. Germline V gene lookup returns CDR1 LGHDT and CDR2 YNNKEL (reference sequence). Trimming stripped 5 bases from V and 5 bases from J, with 10 bases between. The CDR3 loop reads CASSADWDQPQHF. CDR3 nucleotides: TGTGCCAGCAGCGCGGACTGGGATCAGCCCCAGCATTTT.

This clonotype occurred a few times. The V call is TRBV5-1, the J call TRBJ1-5, with TRBD1 identical over 7 bases. Germline V lookup: CDR1 SGHRS, CDR2 YFSETQ. The CDR3 is made up of 12 amino acids. V lost 2 bases to trimming and J lost 9 bases; unmatched junction nucleotides: 2. CDR3 nucleotide sequence: TGCGCCAGCAGCTTTTCAGGGGGGCCCCAGCATTTT. It specifies CASSFSGGPQHF.

A few counts support this clonotype. The rearrangement uses TRBV5-5 and TRBJ1-6; no reliable D call. Trimming left V 0 bases short and J 0 bases short, with 10 bases between. The germline V gene encodes CDR1 SGHKS and CDR2 YYEKEE (reference sequence). The CDR3 length is 17 residues. The chain's CDR3 is CASSLASQSSYNSPLHF. The CDR3 DNA reads as TGTGCCAGCAGCTTGGCGTCTCAGAGCTCCTATAATTCACCCCTCCACTTT.

This clonotype was counted at least ten times. The chain joins TRBV4-2 to TRBJ2-3, with D uncertain. The V end lost 1 base, the J end lost 3 bases, and 8 bases lay between the germline ends. The CDR3 is made up of 14 amino acids. In germline, CDR1 is LGHNA, CDR2 YNFKEQ. The CDR3 is CASSQALSTDTQYF. The DNA of the CDR3 is TGTGCCAGCAGCCAAGCGCTATCGACAGATACGCAGTATTTT.

V is TRBV7-3 and J is TRBJ2-3; perhaps TRBD2 as D (6 bases). Germline loops: CDR1 SGHTA, CDR2 FQGTGA. The CDR3 covers 15 residues. V shed 5 bases and J shed 0 bases, with 12 bases lying between them. CDR3 in DNA: TGTGCCAGCAGCCCAAAGCGGGCGAGCACAGATACGCAGTATTTT. It codes for CASSPKRASTDTQYF.